This T cell receptor beta chain is from a study of identical twins. A universal primer site arose from template switching, and cDNA bore unique molecular identifiers. TCRdb fed the 5' RACE reads into MiXCR, producing one record per CDR3 protein. Of 690,000 or so distinct CDR3 sequences in the sample, around 6.1% were seen once. No donor was unhealthy or non-Caucasian. This clonotype was found many times. The germline V gene encodes CDR1 SGDLS and CDR2 YYNGEE. The CDR3 has 15 residues. Trimming at V came to 3 bases and at J to 4 bases, leaving 7 bases not matched to a gene. Sequencing was done on a sample of naive T cells sorted from blood. This sequence originates from a young man in good health. This chain joins TRBV9 and TRBJ1-2; 9 bases map to TRBD1. The CDR3 DNA sequence: TGTGCCAGCAGCGCAGGGACAGGGAACTCCTATGGCTACACCTTC. The encoded protein is CASSAGTGNSYGYTF.